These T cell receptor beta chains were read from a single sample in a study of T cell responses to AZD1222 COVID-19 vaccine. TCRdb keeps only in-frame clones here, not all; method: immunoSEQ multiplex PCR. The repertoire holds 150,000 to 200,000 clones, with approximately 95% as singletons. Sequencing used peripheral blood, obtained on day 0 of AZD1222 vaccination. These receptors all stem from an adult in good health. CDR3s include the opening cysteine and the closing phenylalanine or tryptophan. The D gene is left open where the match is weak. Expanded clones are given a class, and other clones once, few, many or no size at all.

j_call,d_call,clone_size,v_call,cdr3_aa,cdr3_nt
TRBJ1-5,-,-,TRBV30,CAWSVRSDQPQHF,TGTGCCTGGAGTGTACGGAGTGATCAGCCCCAGCATTTT
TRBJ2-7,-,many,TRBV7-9,CASSSEGSLYEQYF,TGTGCCAGCAGCTCAGAGGGCAGCCTCTACGAGCAGTACTTC
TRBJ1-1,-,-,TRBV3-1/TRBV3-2,CASSPLSRSEAFF,TGTGCCAGCAGCCCCCTCTCACGCTCTGAAGCTTTCTTT
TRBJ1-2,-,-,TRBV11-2,CASSFPGEGYGYTF,TGTGCCAGCAGCTTCCCGGGGGAGGGGTATGGCTACACCTTC
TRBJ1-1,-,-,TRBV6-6,CASSYARVVEAFF,TGTGCCAGCAGTTACGCGAGGGTCGTTGAAGCTTTCTTT
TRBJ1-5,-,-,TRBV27,CASRPISGNQPQHF,TGTGCCAGCAGGCCCATTAGTGGCAATCAGCCCCAGCATTTT
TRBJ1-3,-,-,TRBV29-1,CSVGQTGNTIYF,TGCAGCGTCGGACAGACTGGAAACACCATATATTTT
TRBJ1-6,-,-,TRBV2,CASRRGESYNSPLHF,TGTGCCAGCAGGAGGGGAGAGTCCTATAATTCACCCCTCCACTTT
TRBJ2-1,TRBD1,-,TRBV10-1,CASSESLGQSYNEQFF,TGCGCCAGCAGTGAGAGCTTGGGACAGAGTTACAATGAGCAGTTCTTC
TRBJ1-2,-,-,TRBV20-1,CSAHGIYGYTF,TGCAGTGCCCACGGGATTTATGGCTACACCTTC
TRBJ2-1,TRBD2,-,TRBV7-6,CASSSEGLASNEQFF,TGTGCCAGCAGCTCAGAGGGACTAGCGTCTAATGAGCAGTTCTTC
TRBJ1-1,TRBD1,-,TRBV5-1,CASSDQGATEAFF,TGCGCCAGCAGCGATCAGGGGGCCACTGAAGCTTTCTTT
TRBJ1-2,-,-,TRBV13,CASSPIHGNYYGYTF,TGTGCCAGCAGCCCAATACACGGGAACTACTATGGCTACACCTTC
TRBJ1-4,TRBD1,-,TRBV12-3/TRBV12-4,CASREQGTEKLFF,TGTGCCAGCAGGGAACAGGGGACTGAAAAACTGTTTTTT
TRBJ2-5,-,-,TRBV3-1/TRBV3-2,CASSPRVRGQETQYF,TGTGCCAGCAGCCCCCGGGTCCGGGGACAAGAGACCCAGTACTTC
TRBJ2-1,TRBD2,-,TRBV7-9,CASSPSGGYNEQFF,TGTGCCAGCAGTCCTAGCGGGGGCTACAATGAGCAGTTCTTC
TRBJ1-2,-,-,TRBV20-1,CSARHNYGYTF,TGCAGTGCGCGCCACAACTATGGCTACACCTTC
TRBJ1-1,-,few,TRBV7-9,CASSLEGGTEAFF,TGTGCCAGCAGCTTAGAGGGAGGCACTGAAGCTTTCTTT
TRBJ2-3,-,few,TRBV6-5,CASSSVRATQYF,TGTGCCAGCAGTTCTGTCAGGGCTACGCAGTATTTT
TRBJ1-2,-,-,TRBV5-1,CASSPRQMGNGYTF,TGCGCCAGCAGCCCCCGACAGATGGGGAATGGCTACACCTTC
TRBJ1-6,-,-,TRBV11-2,CASTDRTSYNSPLHF,TGTGCCAGCACCGACAGGACCTCCTATAATTCACCCCTCCACTTT
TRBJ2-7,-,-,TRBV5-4,CASSLVQSLPNEQYF,TGTGCCAGCAGCTTGGTTCAGAGCCTACCCAACGAGCAGTACTTC
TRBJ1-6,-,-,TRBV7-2,CASSPRRSPLHF,TGTGCCAGCAGCCCCCGCCGCTCACCCCTCCACTTT
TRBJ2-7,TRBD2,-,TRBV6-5,CASKEVLAGGYEQYF,TGTGCCAGCAAGGAGGTACTAGCGGGGGGCTACGAGCAGTACTTC
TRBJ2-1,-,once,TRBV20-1,CSALPQYEQFF,TGCAGTGCTCTACCCCAGTATGAGCAGTTCTTC
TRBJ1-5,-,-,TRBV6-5,CASRYLEDQPQHF,TGTGCCAGCAGGTACCTAGAGGATCAGCCCCAGCATTTT
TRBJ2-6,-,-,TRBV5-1,CASSLGPSGANVLTF,TGCGCCAGCAGCTTGGGGCCTTCTGGGGCCAACGTCCTGACTTTC
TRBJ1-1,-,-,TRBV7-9,CAVGGPTEAFF,TGTGCCGTGGGGGGGCCCACTGAAGCTTTCTTT
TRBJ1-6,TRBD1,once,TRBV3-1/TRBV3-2,CASSQRGVTGGSPLHF,TGTGCCAGCAGCCAACGGGGGGTGACAGGGGGATCACCCCTCCACTTT
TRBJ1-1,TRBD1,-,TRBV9,CASSVSGTGDTEAFF,TGTGCCAGCAGCGTATCCGGGACAGGGGACACTGAAGCTTTCTTT
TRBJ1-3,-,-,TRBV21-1,CASSKEGRGPRTSGNTIYF,TGTGCCAGCAGCAAAGAGGGTAGGGGGCCCCGGACCTCTGGAAACACCATATATTTT
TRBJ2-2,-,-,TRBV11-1,CASSSLKNTGELFF,TGTGCCAGCAGCTCTCTGAAGAACACCGGGGAGCTGTTTTTT
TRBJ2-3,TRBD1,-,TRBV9,CASSAGQGSFTDTQYF,TGTGCCAGCAGCGCCGGACAGGGAAGTTTCACAGATACGCAGTATTTT
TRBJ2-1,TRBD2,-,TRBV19,CASSTRGLVSREQFF,TGTGCCAGTAGTACCCGAGGACTAGTGAGTAGAGAGCAGTTCTTC
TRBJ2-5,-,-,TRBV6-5,CASSNPPEGVETQYF,TGTGCCAGCAGCAATCCACCCGAGGGGGTGGAGACCCAGTACTTC
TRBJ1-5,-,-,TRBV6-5,CASSYQKGPQHF,TGTGCCAGCAGTTACCAGAAGGGGCCCCAGCATTTT
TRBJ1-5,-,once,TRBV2,CASSAPSGLYSNQPQHF,TGTGCCAGCAGTGCCCCCTCGGGGTTATATAGCAATCAGCCCCAGCATTTT
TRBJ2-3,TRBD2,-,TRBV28,CATSGRLATDTQYF,TGTGCCACTAGCGGGAGGTTAGCCACAGATACGCAGTATTTT
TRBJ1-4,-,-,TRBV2,CASSAGTQREKLFF,TGTGCCAGCAGCGCCGGGACACAACGCGAAAAACTGTTTTTT
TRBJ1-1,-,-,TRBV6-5,CASSTLQGTEAFF,TGTGCCAGCAGTACTCTTCAGGGCACTGAAGCTTTCTTT
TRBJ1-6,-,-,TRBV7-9,CASSLDPSRSSPLHF,TGTGCCAGCAGCTTAGACCCGAGCCGGAGTTCACCCCTCCACTTT